The clone carrying this T cell receptor (beta chain) occurred many times. Its antigen is not known. This entry comes from a study of T cell repertoires in cytomegalovirus infection. In the study overall: Evidence of both CMV infection and a matching HLA type came from public TCR beta signatures.

J gave up 7 bases and V 5 bases, and 7 bases lay outside the gene matches. Germline V gene lookup returns CDR1 MNHNS and CDR2 SASEGT. The length of the CDR3 is 16 residues. TCRdb reprocessed the reads via MiXCR and lists one record per CDR3 protein. The sample contains 700,000 to 950,000 distinct CDR3 sequences, 32% of which appear only once. The V and J genes are TRBV6-1 and TRBJ2-1, with 14 bases fitting TRBD2. The receptor comes from a human donor in good health (CMV status not recorded). Some clones in this sample may be carry-over from other donors' samples. The source was cultured CD8+ T cells from PBMCs, collected from culture after CMV antigen stimulation. The CDR3 DNA follows: TGTGCCAGCAGTACCCGACTAGCGGGGGGGCAGAATGAGCAGTTCTTC. This encodes CASSTRLAGGQNEQFF.